This TCR beta chain was found in a study of T cells after posttransplantation cyclophosphamide. General study points: Later post-transplant blood repertoires were often dominated by donor CD8+ memory clones. TRB overlap between skin or GI tissue T cells and blood was limited.

TCRdb keeps only in-frame clones here, not all; method: immunoSEQ multiplex PCR. Of around 16,000 clones in the sample, 94% were seen once. Cells defined as naive were viable CD3+CD4+ or CD3+CD8+ and CCR7+CD45RA+CD45RO-CD95-CD27+CD28+. From germline, CDR1 is MDHEN and CDR2 SYDVKM. Trimming at V came to 3 bases and at J to 5 bases, leaving 10 bases not matched to a gene. This CDR3 is built from 17 residues. With regard to this clone: Its antigen is still unknown.

The TCR originated in a woman between 45 and 60 years old in good health and a related stem cell transplant donor. This rearrangement joins TRBV28 to TRBJ2-2, with 9 positions matching TRBD1. Sequencing was done on a sample of naive CD4+ T cells sorted from blood. Here the CDR3 DNA reads TGTGCCAGCAGTTTGGCCCGAACAGGGGGCCTAACCGGGGAGCTGTTTTTT. Its translation is CASSLARTGGLTGELFF.